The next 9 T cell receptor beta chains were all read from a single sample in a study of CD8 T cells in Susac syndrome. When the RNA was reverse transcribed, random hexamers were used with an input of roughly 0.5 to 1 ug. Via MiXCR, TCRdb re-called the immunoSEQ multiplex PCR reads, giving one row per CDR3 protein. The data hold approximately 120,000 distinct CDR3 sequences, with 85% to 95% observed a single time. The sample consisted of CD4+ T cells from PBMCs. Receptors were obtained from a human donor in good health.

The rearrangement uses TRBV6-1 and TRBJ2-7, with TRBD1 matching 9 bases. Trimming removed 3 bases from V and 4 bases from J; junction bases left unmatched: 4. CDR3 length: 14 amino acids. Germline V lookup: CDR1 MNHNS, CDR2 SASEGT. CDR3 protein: CASSDGQGTYEQYF. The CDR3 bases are TGTGCCAGCAGTGACGGACAGGGGACTTACGAGCAGTACTTC.

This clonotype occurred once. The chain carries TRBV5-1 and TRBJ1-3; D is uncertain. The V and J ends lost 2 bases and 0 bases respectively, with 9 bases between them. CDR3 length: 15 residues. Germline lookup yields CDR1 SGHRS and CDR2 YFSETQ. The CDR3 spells CASSLGSSSGNTIYF. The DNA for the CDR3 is TGCGCCAGCAGCTTAGGCAGTTCCTCTGGAAACACCATATATTTT. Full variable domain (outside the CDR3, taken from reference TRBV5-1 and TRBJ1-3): KAGVTQTPRYLIKTRGQQVTLSCSPISGHRSVSWYQQTPGQGLQFLFEYFSETQRNKGNFPGRFSGRQFSNSRSEMNVSTLELGDSALYLCASSLGSSSGNTIYFGEGSWLTVV.

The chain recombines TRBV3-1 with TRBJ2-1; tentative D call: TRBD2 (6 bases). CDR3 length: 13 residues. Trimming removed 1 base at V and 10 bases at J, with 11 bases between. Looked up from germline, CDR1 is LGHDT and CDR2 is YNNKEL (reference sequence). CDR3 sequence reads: CASSQAPGLEQFF. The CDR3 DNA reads TGTGCCAGCAGCCAAGCCCCCGGACTAGAGCAGTTCTTC.

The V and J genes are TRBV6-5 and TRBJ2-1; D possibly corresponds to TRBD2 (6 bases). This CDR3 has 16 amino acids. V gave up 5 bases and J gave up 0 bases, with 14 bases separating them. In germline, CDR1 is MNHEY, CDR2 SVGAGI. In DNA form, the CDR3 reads TGTGCCAGCAGTCAGTCGGGACTCGGCTCCTACAATGAGCAGTTCTTC. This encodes CASSQSGLGSYNEQFF.

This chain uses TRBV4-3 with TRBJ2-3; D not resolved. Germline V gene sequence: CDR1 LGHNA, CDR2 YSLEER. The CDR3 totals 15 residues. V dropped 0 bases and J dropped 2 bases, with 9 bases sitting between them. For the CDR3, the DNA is TGCGCCAGCAGCCAAGAACCGACTGTCACAGATACGCAGTATTTT. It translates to CASSQEPTVTDTQYF.

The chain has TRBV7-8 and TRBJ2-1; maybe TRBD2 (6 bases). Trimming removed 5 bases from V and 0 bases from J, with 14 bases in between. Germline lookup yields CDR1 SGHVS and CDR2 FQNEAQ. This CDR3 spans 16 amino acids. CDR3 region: CASSPERVTSYNEQFF. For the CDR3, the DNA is TGTGCCAGCAGCCCGGAGCGGGTCACCTCCTACAATGAGCAGTTCTTC.

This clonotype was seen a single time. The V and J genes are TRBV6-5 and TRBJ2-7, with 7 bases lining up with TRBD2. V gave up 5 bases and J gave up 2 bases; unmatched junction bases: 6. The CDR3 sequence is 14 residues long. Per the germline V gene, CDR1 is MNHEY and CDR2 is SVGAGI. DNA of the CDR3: TGTGCCAGCAGTCGCGGGAGTACGACCTACGAGCAGTACTTC. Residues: CASSRGSTTYEQYF.

As DNA, the CDR3 is TGCGCCAGCAGCCCGGGGGACACTAACTATGGCTACACCTTC. Translating gives CASSPGDTNYGYTF. The J gene is TRBJ1-2, the V gene TRBV5-1, with D tentatively TRBD1 (6 bases). The CDR3 sequence is 14 residues long. Trimming removed 4 bases from V and 0 bases from J, with 10 bases in between. CDR1 and CDR2 (germline): SGHRS, YFSETQ.

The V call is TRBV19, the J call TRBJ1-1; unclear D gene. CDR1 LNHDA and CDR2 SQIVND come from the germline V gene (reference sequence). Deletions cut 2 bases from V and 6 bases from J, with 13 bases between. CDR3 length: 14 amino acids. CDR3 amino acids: CASSIRGSFAEAFF. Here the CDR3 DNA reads TGTGCCAGTAGTATAAGAGGGAGTTTCGCTGAAGCTTTCTTT.